This T cell receptor beta chain derives from a study of shared clonotypes between healthy human individuals. The CDR3 length is 15 residues. CD45RO-negative CD8 cells positively selected for CCR7 made up the naive population, which excluded terminally differentiated effector memory CD45RA+ cells. The assay was immunoSEQ multiplex PCR, and TCRdb's table has in-frame clones only and misses some. Among hundreds of thousands of clones, roughly 96% were seen once, and the ten largest hold around 0.12%. This rearrangement joins TRBV21-1 to TRBJ1-1; the table's D call, TRBD1, was not checked against the DNA. TRBV21-1 is shown as a pseudogene. The clonotype was recovered from a woman in her 30s in good health. Sequencing input: naive CD8+ T cells sorted from blood. CDR3 DNA: TGTGCCAGCAGCAATTATAGACAGGGAGGAACTGAAGCTTTCTTT. Encoded protein: CASSNYRQGGTEAFF.